One sample yielded the 21 T cell receptor beta chains listed below, sequenced in a study of blood T cells in healthy people across ages. Through a sample-barcoded 5' primer and a J-beta primer mix, a second PCR was run for roughly 6 to 12 cycles. Each CDR3 protein gets one entry after TCRdb re-called the 5' RACE reads with MiXCR. Of roughly 560,000 distinct CDR3 sequences listed, approximately 25% are singletons. The sample was also reused in another study, on T cells of mothers and their children.

The sample comprised blood. All receptors derive from a boy aged 5-17 years in good health.

V is TRBV12-3 or TRBV12-4 and J is TRBJ2-1; 12 bases are shared with TRBD2. This CDR3 is built from 16 residues. After removal of 7 bases from V and 0 bases from J, the junction contained 4 bases not matched to a gene. The CDR3 DNA reads as TGTGCCAGCACCTCGGGACTAGCGGGCTCCTACAATGAGCAGTTCTTC. It codes for CASTSGLAGSYNEQFF.

This rearrangement joins TRBV14 to TRBJ2-1; 8 nucleotides align to TRBD1. The germline gives CDR1 SGHDN, CDR2 FVKESK. V shed 1 base, J shed 7 bases, and the junction held 6 bases outside the gene matches. This CDR3 has 15 residues. CDR3: CASSQGRGQVNEQFF. Written as DNA, the CDR3 is TGTGCCAGCAGCCAAGGCAGGGGGCAGGTAAATGAGCAGTTCTTC.

The chain recombines TRBV29-1 with TRBJ1-2; 7 nucleotides agree with TRBD1. The CDR3 contains 13 residues. Germline-derived CDR1 and CDR2 are SQVTM and ANQGSEA. After removal of 5 bases from V and 4 bases from J, the junction contained 7 bases not matched to a gene. CDR3 sequence: CSVSQGLGYGYTF. The CDR3 nucleotides read TGCAGCGTTTCACAGGGGCTCGGCTATGGCTACACCTTC.

With regard to this clonotype: Mismatch with germline at one junction end may stem from a read error. The chain joins TRBV7-2 to TRBJ2-5; TRBD1 is a possible D gene (6 bases). The CDR3 has 14 amino acids. Germline-derived CDR1 and CDR2 are SGHTA and FQGNSA. As DNA, the CDR3 is TGTGCTAGCAGCTTAGGGGGACATCAAGAGACCCAGTACTTC. This sequence encodes CASSLGGHQETQYF.

This clonotype was seen a handful of times. The rearrangement uses TRBV6-5 and TRBJ2-5; 9 bases align to TRBD2. This CDR3 region has 18 residues. The junction had 8 bases not matched to a gene; V was cut back by 0 bases and J by 0 bases. CDR1 is MNHEY and CDR2 is SVGAGI in the germline V gene. The CDR3 sequence is CASSYSKMSGGHQETQYF. The CDR3 nucleotides read TGTGCCAGCAGTTACTCCAAGATGAGCGGGGGGCACCAAGAGACCCAGTACTTC.

Ten or more counts support this clonotype. The chain carries TRBV7-2 and TRBJ1-4; no reliable D call. V gave up 3 bases and J gave up 5 bases, with 7 bases separating them. The germline V gene has CDR1 SGHTA and CDR2 FQGNSA. The CDR3 sequence is 13 residues long. The CDR3: CASSFSRNEKLFF. The CDR3 nucleotides read TGTGCCAGCAGCTTTTCAAGAAATGAAAAACTGTTTTTT.

This clonotype was recorded at least ten times. The V gene is TRBV28, the J gene TRBJ1-1; D gene uncertain. CDR1 is MDHEN and CDR2 is SYDVKM in the germline V gene. V was pared by 6 bases and J by 3 bases, with 11 bases between. This CDR3 comprises 13 residues. The CDR3 sequence is CASRPGRDTEAFF. The DNA for the CDR3 is TGTGCCAGCAGGCCGGGCCGGGACACTGAAGCTTTCTTT.

In regard to this clonotype: A read error is possible here, since a much larger clone lies one base away. CDR3: CASSLVRDREVLAKNIQYF. CDR3 DNA: TGTGCCAGCAGTTTAGTCCGGGACAGGGAAGTACTAGCCAAAAACATTCAGTACTTC. This rearrangement joins TRBV28 to TRBJ2-4; 9 bases line up with TRBD1. The V gene's germline CDR1 is MDHEN and CDR2 SYDVKM. V trimming: 2 bases; J trimming: 0 bases; junction bases outside the gene matches: 11. The CDR3 spans 19 residues.

This clonotype was detected ten times or more. The V call is TRBV7-9, the J call TRBJ2-1, with 8 bases lining up with TRBD2. This CDR3 contains 12 residues. Germline lookup yields CDR1 SEHNR and CDR2 FQNEAQ (reference sequence). The V segment lost 11 bases and the J segment 5 bases; nucleotides outside the gene matches: 5. DNA for the CDR3: TGTGCCGCAATAGCGGGGAACAATGAGCAGTTCTTC. It encodes CAAIAGNNEQFF.

This sequence joins TRBV7-2 and TRBJ2-2; 11 positions match TRBD2. The germline gives CDR1 SGHTA, CDR2 FQGNSA. CDR3 length equals 17 residues. J was trimmed by 2 bases and V by 1 base; bases with no gene match: 3. This CDR3 is CASSLGLAGGNTGELFF. DNA for the CDR3: TGTGCCAGCAGCTTAGGTCTAGCGGGAGGCAACACCGGGGAGCTGTTTTTT.

This clonotype was counted ten times or more. The CDR3 coding sequence is TGTGCCACCAGCAGTTCGTTGGGGGGACAGGGGGTCTCCTACGAGCAGTACTTC. This gives the protein CATSSSLGGQGVSYEQYF. The rearrangement links TRBV15 to TRBJ2-7, with 11 positions matching TRBD1. This CDR3 is 18 amino acids long. With V trimmed by 3 bases and J by 0 bases, 10 bases remained unmatched. In germline, CDR1 is LNHNV, CDR2 YYDKDF (reference sequence).

This rearrangement joins TRBV5-6 to TRBJ2-5, with D possibly matching TRBD1 (6 bases). The J call may be mistaken, given a closer DNA end match to TRBJ2-1. The CDR3 extends over 11 amino acids. Germline CDR1 and CDR2: SGHDT and YYEEEE. CDR3 in DNA: TGTGCCAGCAGCACCTGGGGGCAGCAGTTCTTC. Translating gives CASSTWGQQFF.

This chain joins TRBV27 and TRBJ2-5; 12 nucleotides agree with TRBD2. There are 17 residues in the CDR3. V gave up 4 bases and J gave up 1 base; unmatched junction bases: 7. The V gene's germline CDR1 is MNHEY and CDR2 SMNVEV (reference sequence). The CDR3 sequence: CASSSTGLAGFQETQYF. In DNA, the CDR3 is TGTGCCAGCAGTTCCACCGGACTAGCGGGGTTCCAAGAGACCCAGTACTTC.

The rearrangement joins TRBV4-2 to TRBJ2-3; the D call may be TRBD1 or TRBD2 (7 bases each). CDR1 and CDR2 (germline): LGHNA, YNFKEQ. V shed 0 bases and J shed 4 bases, with 20 bases lying between them. This CDR3 contains 18 residues. The CDR3 region has the DNA TGTGCCAGCAGCCAAGATGGTCCCAGGGGGGGGCGTTCAGATACGCAGTATTTT. This codes for CASSQDGPRGGRSDTQYF.

As for this clonotype: One end of the junction fails to match germline, which may point to a read error. V is TRBV5-1 and J is TRBJ2-5, with 9 bases that match TRBD2. CDR1 and CDR2 from the germline V gene are SGHRS and YFSETQ. The CDR3 is 16 residues long. CDR3 loop: CASSIVAGVSAETRYF. The CDR3 DNA reads as TGCGCCAGCAGCATAGTAGCGGGGGTATCGGCTGAGACCCGGTACTTC.

The chain carries TRBV10-3 and TRBJ2-3; TRBD1 matches 7 bases. The length of the CDR3 is 14 residues. Germline V CDR1 and CDR2: ENHRY, SYGVKD. Losses at the gene ends were 2 bases for V and 1 base for J; bases not matched to a gene: 0. The CDR3: CAISETGGTDTQYF. Written as DNA, the CDR3 is TGTGCCATCAGTGAGACAGGGGGCACAGATACGCAGTATTTT.

The rearrangement joins TRBV7-2 to TRBJ1-1; no clear D gene. Germline CDR1 and CDR2: SGHTA and FQGNSA. The CDR3 loop spans 12 amino acids. Trimming stripped 5 bases from V and 1 base from J, with 5 bases between. In DNA, the CDR3 is TGTGCCAGCAGCCACCCGAACACTGAAGCTTTCTTT. Translating gives CASSHPNTEAFF.

The chain is built from TRBV4-3 and TRBJ2-1, with D hard to call. This CDR3 contains 15 residues. Germline assignment: CDR1 LGHNA and CDR2 YSLEER. V was clipped by 0 bases and J by 5 bases, with 11 bases between them. CDR3 loop: CASSQDPSDDNEQFF. CDR3 sequence (DNA): TGCGCCAGCAGCCAAGATCCCTCGGACGACAATGAGCAGTTCTTC.

The chain has TRBV28 and TRBJ2-7, with D perhaps TRBD1 or TRBD2 (5 bases each). The CDR3 is made up of 13 amino acids. CDR1 is MDHEN and CDR2 is SYDVKM in the germline V gene. The V end lost 8 bases, the J end lost 0 bases, and 11 bases lay between the germline ends. This CDR3 reads CASGDASSYEQYF. The CDR3 bases are TGTGCCAGCGGGGACGCAAGCTCCTACGAGCAGTACTTC.

Note on this clonotype: The junction and the germline gene differ at one end; a read error may be behind it. The chain uses TRBV5-5 and TRBJ2-6; a possible D gene is TRBD1 (5 bases). Germline CDR1 is SGHKS and CDR2 is YYEKEE (reference sequence). The CDR3 loop spans 16 amino acids. The CDR3 nucleotides are TGTGCCAGCAGCTTGTCCGTTCTCTCTGGGGCCAACGTCCCGACTTTC. Translation: CASSLSVLSGANVPTF.

CDR3 in DNA: TGTGCCAGCAGTTATTCACAGATCTACAATGAGCAGTTCTTC. Translated: CASSYSQIYNEQFF. The chain combines TRBV28 with TRBJ2-1; D unresolved. Trimming removed 4 bases at V and 3 bases at J, with 10 bases between. The CDR3 has 14 residues. Germline V lookup: CDR1 MDHEN, CDR2 SYDVKM.